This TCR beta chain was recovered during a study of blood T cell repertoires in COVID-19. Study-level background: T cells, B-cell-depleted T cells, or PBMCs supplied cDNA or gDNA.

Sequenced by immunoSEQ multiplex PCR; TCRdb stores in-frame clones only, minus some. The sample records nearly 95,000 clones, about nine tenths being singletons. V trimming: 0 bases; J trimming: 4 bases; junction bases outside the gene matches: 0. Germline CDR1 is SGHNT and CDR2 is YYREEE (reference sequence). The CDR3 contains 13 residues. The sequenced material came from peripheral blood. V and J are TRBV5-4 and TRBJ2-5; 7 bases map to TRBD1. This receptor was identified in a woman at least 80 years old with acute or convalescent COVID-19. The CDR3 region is CASSLDRGETQYF. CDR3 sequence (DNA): TGTGCCAGCAGCTTGGACAGGGGAGAGACCCAGTACTTC.